This paragraph covers one T cell receptor (beta chain) sequence. Its antigen remains unknown. This sequence may be a read error, since a much larger clone differs from it by one base. The sample comes from a study of blood T cells in healthy people across ages. Study-wide background: Template switching retrieved approximately one barcoded beta molecule for each two T cells. Study observations and caveats: There were more naive CD4+ cells and higher diversity in long-lived donors than in aged donors.

Peripheral blood was drawn, around 9.3 milliliters per donor. This CDR3 contains 13 residues. Germline V lookup: CDR1 MNHEY, CDR2 SVGAGI. It was with a sample-barcoded 5' primer and a J-beta primer mix that a second PCR of roughly 7 to 12 cycles was run. Each cDNA molecule received a tag from a template-switch adaptor that had 12 random nucleotides. TCRdb re-derived calls from the 5' RACE reads in MiXCR, one entry per CDR3 protein. The table has 1.5 million to 2 million distinct CDR3 sequences, approximately 30% seen once; the top ten hold roughly 8.2%. The chain uses TRBV6-5 and TRBJ2-1; D call uncertain. This receptor was identified in a woman in her twenties or thirties in good health. Sequencing used blood. Here the CDR3 reads CACSYRGTDEQFF. In DNA form, the CDR3 reads TGTGCCTGCAGTTACCGAGGCACGGATGAGCAGTTCTTC.